The 31 T cell receptor beta chains reported below all come from one sample, sequenced in a study of post-analysis software for immune sequencing data. Overall study findings and caveats: In patients, about 5 TRBV segments were more frequent than in controls, with TRBV5-6, TRBV5-1 and TRBV20-1 among them.

Prepared libraries of TCR beta cDNA carried unique molecular identifiers. TCRdb analysed the PCR reads with MiXCR anew, one entry per CDR3 protein. The data hold roughly 400,000 distinct CDR3 sequences, with 39% observed a single time. These receptors lack a known antigen. The sequenced material came from blood. The receptor source for this set is a girl aged 2-15 years with multiple sclerosis.

The chain couples TRBV29-1 to TRBJ2-7, with D perhaps assigned TRBD1 or TRBD2 (6 bases each). The DNA end lines up better with TRBJ2-5; the J call may be wrong. This CDR3 is 12 amino acids long. Looked up from germline, CDR1 is SQVTM and CDR2 is ANQGSEA. CDR3 region: CSVERRGETQYF. For the CDR3, the DNA is TGCAGCGTTGAAAGGAGGGGGGAGACCCAGTACTTC.

The chain links TRBV29-1 to TRBJ2-7; D is possibly TRBD1 (6 bases). The CDR3 extends over 17 amino acids. Trimming shortened V by 6 bases and J by 4 bases, and 28 bases separated the two germline ends. Per the germline V gene, CDR1 is SQVTM and CDR2 is ANQGSEA. CDR3: CSVLSLENRVNQYEQYF. The CDR3 DNA reads TGCAGCGTCCTATCCTTAGAAAACAGGGTTAATCAGTACGAGCAGTACTTC.

In regard to this clonotype: The junction differs from germline at one of its ends, possibly a read error. The V and J genes are TRBV3-1 and TRBJ1-2; D ambiguous. Per the germline V gene, CDR1 is LGHDT and CDR2 is YNNKEL (reference sequence). The CDR3 is 14 residues long. The CDR3 coding sequence is TGTGCCAGTAGCCACTCAGACCGAGACTATGGCTACACCTTC. Residues: CASSHSDRDYGYTF.

This clonotype came up a few times. J is TRBJ2-5 and V is TRBV29-1; 7 bases align to TRBD2. Per germline, CDR1 SQVTM and CDR2 ANQGSEA. This CDR3 has 12 amino acids. V lost 7 bases, J lost 4 bases, and 6 bases stayed unmatched. The CDR3 spells CSGREGRETQYF. In nucleotides, the CDR3 is TGCAGCGGCAGGGAGGGCCGAGAGACCCAGTACTTC.

The genes are TRBV20-1 and TRBJ1-1; 8 bases agree with TRBD1. CDR3 size: 12 residues. Trimming took 6 bases from V and 8 from J; bases not matched to a gene: 8. Germline V gives CDR1 DFQATT, CDR2 SNEGSKA (reference sequence). CDR3 in DNA: TGCAGTGCGAGGGACAGGATCGGAGAAGCTTTCTTT. This sequence encodes CSARDRIGEAFF.

This clonotype showed up just a few times. The chain joins TRBV5-5 to TRBJ2-1, with 10 nucleotides matching TRBD1. The CDR3 loop spans 17 amino acids. Trimming at V came to 4 bases and at J to 4 bases, leaving 11 bases not matched to a gene. In germline, CDR1 is SGHKS, CDR2 YYEKEE (reference sequence). This chain's CDR3 is CASSLPGQGRSYNEQFF. The CDR3 bases are TGTGCCAGCAGCCTCCCGGGACAGGGGAGGTCTTACAATGAGCAGTTCTTC.

This clonotype appeared a few times. The genes are TRBV7-9 and TRBJ2-5; 9 positions match TRBD1. Germline V gene data show CDR1 as SEHNR and CDR2 as FQNEAQ (reference sequence). The CDR3 length is 15 residues. The junction had 11 bases not matched to a gene; V was cut back by 7 bases and J by 5 bases. In nucleotides, the CDR3 is TGTGCCAGCACCCTACTACAGGGGGCTTTCGAGACCCAGTACTTC. Its protein product is CASTLLQGAFETQYF.

On this clonotype itself: The junction departs from germline at one end; a sequencing error may be responsible. This sequence joins TRBV29-1 and TRBJ2-1; D is undetermined. Germline V gene sequence: CDR1 SQVTM, CDR2 ANQGSEA. The CDR3 consists of 14 residues. This chain's CDR3 is CCVAGLFACNEQFF. In nucleotides, the CDR3 is TGCTGCGTTGCCGGCCTATTCGCATGCAATGAGCAGTTCTTC.

The chain uses TRBV27 and TRBJ2-7, with no clear D. Trimming left V 6 bases short and J 2 bases short, with 11 bases between. The germline CDR1 and CDR2 sequences are MNHEY and SMNVEV (reference sequence). There are 13 residues in the CDR3. Here the CDR3 DNA reads TGTGCCAGCAGAAGAACAGTTACCTACGAGCAGTACTTC. As protein: CASRRTVTYEQYF.

The rearrangement joins TRBV9 to TRBJ2-7, with D perhaps TRBD2 (7 bases). The CDR3 covers 15 residues. CDR1 is SGDLS, CDR2 YYNGEE, per germline. Trimming shortened V by 7 bases and J by 1 base, and 18 bases separated the two germline ends. CDR3 sequence reads: CASPLGGQGSYEQYF. In DNA, the CDR3 is TGTGCCAGCCCACTCGGGGGGCAGGGATCCTACGAGCAGTACTTC.

This rearrangement joins TRBV7-9 to TRBJ1-5; D perhaps matches TRBD1 (5 bases). Germline V gives CDR1 SEHNR, CDR2 FQNEAQ (reference sequence). The length of the CDR3 is 16 residues. V dropped 1 base and J dropped 3 bases, with 13 bases sitting between them. CDR3 nucleotides: TGTGCCAGCAGCTTAGTCTGGGGGGGGGACAATCAGCCCCAGCATTTT. It specifies CASSLVWGGDNQPQHF. Full variable domain (remainder filled in from reference TRBV7-9 and TRBJ1-5): DTGVSQNPRHKITKRGQNVTFRCDPISEHNRLYWYRQTLGQGPEFLTYFQNEAQLEKSRLLSDRFSAERPKGSFSTLEIQRTEQGDSAMYLCASSLVWGGDNQPQHFGDGTRLSIL.

The table lists this clonotype with many counts. The rearrangement uses TRBV7-2 and TRBJ2-3; 9 bases are shared with TRBD2. This CDR3 region has 16 residues. The junction had 5 bases not matched to a gene; V was cut back by 1 base and J by 3 bases. Germline V lookup: CDR1 SGHTA, CDR2 FQGNSA. The CDR3 loop is CASSLGSSGMTDTQYF. The CDR3 DNA follows: TGTGCCAGCAGCTTAGGTTCTAGCGGGATGACAGATACGCAGTATTTT. Combining the CDR3 with reference TRBV7-2 and TRBJ2-3 gives the whole variable domain GAGVSQSPSNKVTEKGKDVELRCDPISGHTALYWYRQSLGQGLEFLIYFQGNSAPDKSGLPSDRFSAERTGGSVSTLTIQRTQQEDSAVYLCASSLGSSGMTDTQYFGPGTRLTVL.

The V gene is TRBV11-3, the J gene TRBJ1-6, with D perhaps TRBD1 (6 bases). This CDR3 contains 21 residues. Germline V gene lookup returns CDR1 SGHNT and CDR2 YENEEA. V lost 1 base and J 2 bases, leaving 24 bases between the germline ends. The CDR3 region has the DNA TGTGCCAGCAGCTTAGTGGCCCGGGAAACAGGGAGAAGCACCTATAATTCACCCCTCCACTTT. Its translation: CASSLVARETGRSTYNSPLHF. The variable domain in full, with the rest retrieved from reference TRBV11-3 and TRBJ1-6, is EAGVVQSPRYKIIEKKQPVAFWCNPISGHNTLYWYLQNLGQGPELLIRYENEEAVDDSQLPKDRFSAERLKGVDSTLKIQPAELGDSAVYLCASSLVARETGRSTYNSPLHFGNGTRLTVT.

This clonotype was seen a few times. The chain couples TRBV24-1 to TRBJ2-7; 9 nucleotides match TRBD1. The J call is uncertain, as TRBJ2-5 better fits the DNA end. Germline V lookup: CDR1 KGHDR, CDR2 SFDVKD. The CDR3 is made up of 14 amino acids. For the CDR3, the DNA is TGTGCCACCAGCAAAGGGACAGGGAGGGAGACCCAGTACTTC. It translates to CATSKGTGRETQYF.

The J gene is TRBJ1-4, the V gene TRBV4-2; D uncertain. Germline loops: CDR1 LGHNA, CDR2 YNFKEQ. The CDR3 consists of 16 residues. Trimming shortened V by 4 bases and J by 8 bases, and 20 bases separated the two germline ends. In nucleotides, the CDR3 is TGTGCCAGCAGCCCAGCCGATGCTGGGGTAAAAGAAAAACTGTTTTTT. This sequence encodes CASSPADAGVKEKLFF.

V and J are TRBV25-1 and TRBJ1-1; 9 bases map to TRBD1. CDR1 MGHDK and CDR2 SYGVNS come from the germline V gene. The J segment lost 1 base and the V segment lost 5 bases, leaving 5 bases of the junction unmatched. The CDR3 spans 15 residues. The CDR3, as DNA: TGTGCCAGCAGTCCACACAGGGGGCGGAACACTGAAGCTTTCTTT. Encoded protein: CASSPHRGRNTEAFF.

CDR3 nucleotides: TGTGCCAGCAGCTTAGCCAGGGGGGAGGACAATGAGCAGTTCTTC. Protein sequence: CASSLARGEDNEQFF. The chain joins TRBV7-6 to TRBJ2-1; tentative D call: TRBD1 (7 bases). Germline CDR1 and CDR2: SGHVS and FNYEAQ. The CDR3 runs to 15 residues. Trimming took 0 bases from V and 5 from J, leaving 11 bases between them.

J is TRBJ2-5 and V is TRBV27, with D perhaps TRBD2 (6 bases). Trimming shortened V by 4 bases and J by 4 bases, and 16 bases separated the two germline ends. CDR3 length: 15 amino acids. CDR1 is MNHEY and CDR2 is SMNVEV in the germline V gene (reference sequence). The CDR3 nucleotides read TGTGCCAGCAGTTGGGGGGTCGGCGGGCGAGAGACCCAGTACTTC. This encodes CASSWGVGGRETQYF.

The chain has TRBV4-1 and TRBJ2-3, with 11 bases identical to TRBD2. The CDR3 totals 17 residues. Germline CDR1 MGHRA, CDR2 YSYEKL. V shed 1 base and J 2 bases; nucleotides not matched to a gene: 5. The CDR3 nucleotides read TGCGCCAGCAGCCAAGCCCCGGGACTAGCGGCCACAGATACGCAGTATTTT. Translating it yields CASSQAPGLAATDTQYF.

A single count supports this clonotype. This chain joins TRBV28 and TRBJ2-5; 7 bases match TRBD2. The CDR3 runs 16 residues. CDR1 and CDR2 (germline): MDHEN, SYDVKM. J was trimmed by 4 bases and V by 2 bases; bases with no gene match: 10. The CDR3, as DNA: TGTGCCAGCAGTTTAGAGGGGTTTGGGAGGGGAGAGACCCAGTACTTC. Residues: CASSLEGFGRGETQYF.

This clonotype was recorded a few times. This chain uses TRBV12-5 with TRBJ2-1; D might be TRBD2 (6 bases). Germline V gene lookup returns CDR1 LGHNT and CDR2 FRNRAP. The CDR3 extends over 15 amino acids. V was clipped by 2 bases and J by 2 bases, with 10 bases between them. The CDR3 protein is CASGLREWTYNEQFF. In DNA form, the CDR3 reads TGTGCTAGTGGTTTGCGGGAGTGGACCTACAATGAGCAGTTCTTC.

A remark on this clonotype: The CDR3 end shows no conserved phenylalanine or tryptophan, and so a read error is likely. The chain has TRBV3-1 and TRBJ1-2, with 7 nucleotides matching TRBD1. Unmatched junction bases numbered 7, after V lost 3 bases and J lost 3 bases. Germline V gene sequence: CDR1 LGHDT, CDR2 YNNKEL (reference sequence). The CDR3 runs 15 residues. The CDR3 spells CASSHYDRVDYGYTC. CDR3 coding DNA: TGTGCCAGCAGCCATTACGACAGGGTGGACTATGGCTACACCTGC.

V gene TRBV12-3 or TRBV12-4 combines with J gene TRBJ2-7; D ambiguous. The CDR3 runs to 13 residues. The V end was cut by 3 bases, the J end by 4 bases, with 10 bases between. CDR3 DNA: TGTGCCAGCAGTTTGGCAGCAAGTTACGAGCAGTACTTC. It codes for CASSLAASYEQYF.

The chain employs TRBV24-1 and TRBJ1-1; a possible D gene is TRBD1 (5 bases). Germline lookup yields CDR1 KGHDR and CDR2 SFDVKD. Trimming shortened V by 8 bases and J by 0 bases, and 9 bases separated the two germline ends. This CDR3 contains 13 residues. In DNA form, the CDR3 reads TGTGCCACCAAACTGGGGGTGAACACTGAAGCTTTCTTT. Its translation is CATKLGVNTEAFF.

The chain recombines TRBV29-1 with TRBJ2-3, with TRBD1 as a possible D gene (6 bases). Trimming left V 5 bases short and J 5 bases short, with 14 bases between. CDR3 size: 13 residues. Germline V gives CDR1 SQVTM, CDR2 ANQGSEA. CDR3 region: CSVRQAILDTQYF. CDR3 sequence (DNA): TGCAGCGTTCGACAGGCTATTCTAGATACGCAGTATTTT.

As concerns this clonotype: At one of its ends the junction is not consistent with the germline gene, which may arise from a read error. The chain recombines TRBV28 with TRBJ1-2, with D perhaps TRBD1 (5 bases). This CDR3 is 13 amino acids long. CDR1 is MDHEN, CDR2 SYDVKM, per germline. The CDR3 sequence: CASSNRGGLGYIF. CDR3 coding DNA: TGTGCCAGCAGTAATAGGGGCGGTCTTGGCTACATCTTC.

Only a few counts were recorded for this clonotype. The chain uses TRBV20-1 and TRBJ2-5, with unresolved D. Germline CDR1 reads DFQATT; CDR2 reads SNEGSKA (reference sequence). The V end was cut by 3 bases, the J end by 2 bases, with 13 bases between. The CDR3 runs to 14 residues. The CDR3 region has the DNA TGCAGTGCTAGCAGTCCGACCGGGCAAGAGACCCAGTACTTC. Protein sequence: CSASSPTGQETQYF.

CDR3 DNA: TGTGCCAGCAGCTCCCCCGGGACAGGGCTTCCCTATGGCTACACCTTC. Translation: CASSSPGTGLPYGYTF. This chain links TRBV27 with TRBJ1-2; 9 bases match TRBD1. With 6 bases clipped from V and 4 bases from J, the junction kept 12 bases outside the gene matches. The CDR3 is made up of 16 amino acids. Germline CDR1 reads MNHEY; CDR2 reads SMNVEV (reference sequence).

In its sample, this clonotype was seen a few times. V and J are TRBV29-1 and TRBJ2-1; the match to TRBD2 covers 8 bases. The length of the CDR3 is 15 residues. Germline lookup yields CDR1 SQVTM and CDR2 ANQGSEA. V dropped 4 bases and J dropped 7; count of bases not matched to a gene: 12. CDR3: CSVVPLADEGNEQFF. The CDR3 bases are TGCAGCGTTGTGCCACTAGCGGATGAAGGGAATGAGCAGTTCTTC.

The V call is TRBV7-8, the J call TRBJ1-5, with unresolved D. Per the germline V gene, CDR1 is SGHVS and CDR2 is FQNEAQ. The CDR3 is made up of 16 amino acids. The V and J ends lost 4 bases and 0 bases respectively, with 13 bases between them. The CDR3 region is CASSYETDYSNQPQHF. CDR3 nucleotides: TGTGCCAGCAGCTATGAGACGGACTATAGCAATCAGCCCCAGCATTTT.

This clonotype was recorded only once. V and J are TRBV28 and TRBJ1-2; D gene ambiguous. V lost 2 bases and J 8 bases, leaving 9 bases between the germline ends. The germline gives CDR1 MDHEN, CDR2 SYDVKM. The CDR3 runs 12 residues. This CDR3 is CASSLPSPGYTF. The DNA for the CDR3 is TGTGCCAGCAGTTTACCCAGCCCGGGCTACACCTTC.